A selection of T cell receptor beta chains follows, all from one sample in a study of T-cell reconstitution after alpha-beta-depleted transplantation in children. TCRdb passed the PCR reads through MiXCR, listing each CDR3 protein once. Of approximately 500,000 distinct CDR3 sequences listed, roughly 27% are singletons. Sequencing used PBMCs, obtained before TCRalphabeta/CD19-depleted stem cell transplant. The receptors were gathered from a boy younger than two with Wiskott-Aldrich syndrome, due to receive a stem cell transplant. CDR3s include the opening cysteine and the closing phenylalanine or tryptophan. D genes are given only for firm matches. A clone size is listed for some rows: how often the clone was seen (once, few, many), or a class if it is expanded.

v_gene,d_gene,abundance,j_gene,CDR3nt,CDR3aa
TRBV10-3,-,medium-sized,TRBJ2-1,TGTGCCATCAGTGGGGCGGGCCTGACCAATGAGCAGTTCTTC,CAISGAGLTNEQFF
TRBV5-1,-,few,TRBJ2-1,TGCGCCAGCAGTCGACAGGTTAGCGATGAGCAGTTCTTC,CASSRQVSDEQFF
TRBV12-3/TRBV12-4,-,-,TRBJ2-5,TGTGCCAGCAGTTTATCGCGAAGTTCTGAAGAGACCCAGTACTTC,CASSLSRSSEETQYF
TRBV20-1,-,-,TRBJ1-2,TGCAGTGCTAGAGATAAGGTGACCGCCTCTGGCTACACCTTC,CSARDKVTASGYTF
TRBV20-1,-,-,TRBJ2-5,TGCAGTGCAAGGAAAAAGACCCAGTACTTC,CSARKKTQYF
TRBV20-1,-,-,TRBJ2-7,TGCAGTGCGGCCCAAGCCAGCCACTACGAGCAGTACTTC,CSAAQASHYEQYF
TRBV4-2,TRBD2,-,TRBJ2-7,TGTGCCAGCTCCCTAGCGGGAGCCGTCGAGCAGTACTTC,CASSLAGAVEQYF
TRBV13,TRBD2,-,TRBJ2-7,TGTGCCAGCAGTTTCGGATTAGGGCTAGCGGGGGCCTACGAGCAGTACTTC,CASSFGLGLAGAYEQYF
TRBV20-1,TRBD2,few,TRBJ2-5,TGCAGTCGGATTCTAGCGGGGGGCCGGGAGACCCAGTACTTC,CSRILAGGRETQYF
TRBV7-9,TRBD1,-,TRBJ1-6,TGTGCCAGCAGGCTCGGACAGGGAGATTCACCCCTCCACTTT,CASRLGQGDSPLHF
TRBV5-1,-,few,TRBJ2-1,TGCGCCAGCAGCGGTAGAACGGTAGCTTCTTACAATGAGCAGTTCTTC,CASSGRTVASYNEQFF
TRBV20-1,TRBD1,few,TRBJ2-1,TGCAGTGCAAAACAGGGGAGCTCCTACAATGAGCAGTTCTTC,CSAKQGSSYNEQFF
TRBV29-1,TRBD1,-,TRBJ1-5,TGCAGCGTTGCGACAGGGGTCGGCAATCAGCCCCAGCATTTT,CSVATGVGNQPQHF
TRBV10-3,-,-,TRBJ1-5,TGTGCCATCAGTGAGTCTGCAGGGTTCCCCAATCAGCCCCAGCATTTT,CAISESAGFPNQPQHF
TRBV10-3,TRBD2,-,TRBJ2-1,TGTGCCATGAGTAAAAGCGGGGATATCAATGAGCAGTTCTTC,CAMSKSGDINEQFF
TRBV6-2/TRBV6-3,-,-,TRBJ2-3,TGTGCCAGCAGTCCCACCCCAGGGTCTTGGTGGACAGATACGCAGTATTTT,CASSPTPGSWWTDTQYF